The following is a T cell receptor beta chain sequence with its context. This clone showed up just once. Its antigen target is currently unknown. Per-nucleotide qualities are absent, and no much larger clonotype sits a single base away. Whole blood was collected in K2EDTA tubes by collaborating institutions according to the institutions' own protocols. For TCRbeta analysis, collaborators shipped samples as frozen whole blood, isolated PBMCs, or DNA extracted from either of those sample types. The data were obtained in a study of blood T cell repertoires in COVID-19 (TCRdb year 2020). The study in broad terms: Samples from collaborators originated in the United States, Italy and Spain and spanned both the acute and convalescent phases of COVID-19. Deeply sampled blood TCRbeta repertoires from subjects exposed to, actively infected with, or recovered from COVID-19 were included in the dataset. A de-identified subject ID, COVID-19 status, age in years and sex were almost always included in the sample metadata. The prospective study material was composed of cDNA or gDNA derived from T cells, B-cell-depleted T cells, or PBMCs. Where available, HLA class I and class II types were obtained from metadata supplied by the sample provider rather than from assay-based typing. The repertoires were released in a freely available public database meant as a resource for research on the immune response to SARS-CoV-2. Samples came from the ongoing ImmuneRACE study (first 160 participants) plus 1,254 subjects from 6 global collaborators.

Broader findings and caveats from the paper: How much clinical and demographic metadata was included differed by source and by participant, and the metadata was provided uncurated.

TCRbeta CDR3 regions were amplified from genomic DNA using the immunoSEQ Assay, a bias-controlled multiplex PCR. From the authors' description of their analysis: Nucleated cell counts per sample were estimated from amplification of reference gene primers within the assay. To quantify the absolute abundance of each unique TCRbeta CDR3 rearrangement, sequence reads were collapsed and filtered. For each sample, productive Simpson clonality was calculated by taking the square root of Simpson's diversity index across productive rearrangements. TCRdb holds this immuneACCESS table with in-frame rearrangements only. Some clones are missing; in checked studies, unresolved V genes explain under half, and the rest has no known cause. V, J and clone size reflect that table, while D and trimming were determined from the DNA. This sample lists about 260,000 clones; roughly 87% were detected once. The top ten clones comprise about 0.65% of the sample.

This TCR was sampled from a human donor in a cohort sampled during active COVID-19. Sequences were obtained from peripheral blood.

CDR3 reads: CAISDHTGLNYGYTF. DNA sequence: TGTGCCATCAGTGATCATACGGGACTTAACTATGGCTACACCTTC. The chain couples TRBV10-3 to TRBJ1-2; possibly the D gene is TRBD1, per 5 matching bases. CDR1 and CDR2 were assigned from the germline V gene as ENHRY and SYGVKD. The CDR3 sequence holds 15 residues, the cysteine and phenylalanine included. CDR3 DNA only is kept here, 45 bases in frame from base 1. V gives up 3 bases and J gives up 1 base, and the segment between their germline ends measures 12 bases.